Shown below are 25 T cell receptor beta chains from a single sample sequenced in a study of cytomegalovirus exposure and HLA in healthy donors. Researchers ran the PCR with 60 Vbeta and 13 Jbeta primers. TCRdb's table, derived via immunoSEQ multiplex PCR, lists solely in-frame clones and lacks some. The table shows fewer than 150,000 clones, with around 73% occurring only once. The sequenced sample was PBMCs. These receptors all come from a human donor in good health.

This clone showed up just once. The chain couples TRBV27 to TRBJ2-3; no clear D gene. V was clipped by 5 bases and J by 4 bases, with 10 bases between them. From germline, CDR1 is MNHEY and CDR2 SMNVEV (reference sequence). The CDR3 contains 13 residues. CDR3 residues: CASSPGWADTQYF. The CDR3 bases are TGTGCCAGCAGTCCCGGGTGGGCAGATACGCAGTATTTT.

The chain employs TRBV13 and TRBJ1-3, with D maybe TRBD1 (5 bases). There are 15 residues in the CDR3. V lost 1 base and J 4 bases, leaving 11 bases between the germline ends. Germline assignment: CDR1 PRHDT and CDR2 FYEKMQ (reference sequence). The CDR3 spells CASSLVSGHGNTIYF. In DNA form, the CDR3 reads TGTGCCAGCAGCTTAGTTTCAGGGCACGGAAACACCATATATTTT.

The chain carries TRBV6-5 and TRBJ1-1; tentative D call: TRBD1 (5 bases). The CDR3 is 14 amino acids. Trimming cost V 6 bases and J 3 bases, with 14 bases left between them. Germline V CDR1 and CDR2: MNHEY, SVGAGI. Here the CDR3 reads CASRQEGGDTEAFF. Here the CDR3 DNA reads TGTGCCAGCAGGCAGGAGGGAGGGGACACTGAAGCTTTCTTT.

The genes are TRBV10-3 and TRBJ1-6; D is ambiguous. This CDR3 contains 14 residues. Germline CDR1 reads ENHRY; CDR2 reads SYGVKD. V was trimmed by 7 bases and J by 8 bases, leaving 15 bases between them. The CDR3 region is CAIKSRATDSPLHF. CDR3 nucleotide sequence: TGTGCCATCAAGTCGAGAGCCACCGATTCACCCCTCCACTTT.

The V call is TRBV6-5, the J call TRBJ2-7; TRBD2 is a possible D gene (5 bases). Germline loops: CDR1 MNHEY, CDR2 SVGAGI. V was shortened by 10 bases and J by 7 bases, with 17 bases between the two germline ends. This CDR3 has 12 residues. In DNA, the CDR3 is TGTGCCACCACCGGAGGAGTTGAAGAGCAGTACTTC. It translates to CATTGGVEEQYF.

This chain connects TRBV5-6 to TRBJ1-2; D unclear. The CDR3 totals 13 residues. CDR1 is SGHDT and CDR2 is YYEEEE in the germline V gene. Trimming removed 4 bases from V and 8 bases from J, with 15 bases in between. The CDR3 is CASSRGIGGGYTF. The CDR3 DNA reads TGTGCCAGCAGCCGCGGGATCGGCGGGGGCTACACCTTC.

Turning to this clone: Its ends do not fully match the called genes, so a read error is possible. The genes are TRBV7-7 and TRBJ2-5, with 9 bases aligning to TRBD1. CDR1 and CDR2 (germline): SSHAT, FNYEAQ (reference sequence). The CDR3 has 15 amino acids. This chain's CDR3 is CASSLGTGKQETQYF. DNA of the CDR3: TGTGCTAGCAGCTTAGGGACAGGGAAACAAGAGACCCAGTACTTC.

This clone was counted a single time. The sample holds other DNA sequences that translate to the same CDR3. The V call is TRBV9, the J call TRBJ2-5; TRBD1 might be the D (6 bases). The CDR3 has 15 amino acids. Germline V gene sequence: CDR1 SGDLS, CDR2 YYNGEE. V lost 2 bases to trimming and J lost 4 bases, with 15 bases between them. The CDR3 DNA sequence: TGTGCCAGCAGCGTTGTCGCAGGGGTTGGAGAGACCCAGTACTTC. This translates into CASSVVAGVGETQYF. Filled out from reference TRBV9 and TRBJ2-5, the complete variable domain reads DSGVTQTPKHLITATGQRVTLRCSPRSGDLSVYWYQQSLDQGLQFLIQYYNGEERAKGNILERFSAQQFPDLHSELNLSSLELGDSALYFCASSVVAGVGETQYFGPGTRLLVL.

This sequence joins TRBV25-1 and TRBJ1-6, with unresolved D. Trimming removed 6 bases from V and 8 bases from J, with 8 bases in between. Germline V gives CDR1 MGHDK, CDR2 SYGVNS. This CDR3 has 12 residues. Here the CDR3 DNA reads TGTGCCAGCAGACCGAGGGATTCACCCCTCCACTTT. It translates to CASRPRDSPLHF.

This clone showed up just a few times. V gene TRBV7-9 combines with J gene TRBJ1-4, with D maybe TRBD1 (6 bases). The length of the CDR3 is 14 residues. V was clipped by 3 bases and J by 6 bases, with 11 bases between them. The germline V gene has CDR1 SEHNR and CDR2 FQNEAQ (reference sequence). As DNA, the CDR3 is TGTGCCAGCAGCTTGGGGCAGGGGCATGAAAAACTGTTTTTT. It encodes CASSLGQGHEKLFF. The full variable domain, completed using reference TRBV7-9 and TRBJ1-4, is DTGVSQNPRHKITKRGQNVTFRCDPISEHNRLYWYRQTLGQGPEFLTYFQNEAQLEKSRLLSDRFSAERPKGSFSTLEIQRTEQGDSAMYLCASSLGQGHEKLFFGSGTQLSVL.

The gene calls are TRBV7-6 and TRBJ1-3, with TRBD1 matching 7 bases. Germline V gives CDR1 SGHVS, CDR2 FNYEAQ. Trimming at V came to 5 bases and at J to 4 bases, leaving 5 bases not matched to a gene. The CDR3 is made up of 14 amino acids. CDR3 region: CASSLTGSGNTIYF. The DNA of the CDR3 is TGTGCCAGCAGCCTGACAGGGTCCGGAAACACCATATATTTT. The variable domain in full, completed from reference TRBV7-6 and TRBJ1-3, reads GAGVSQSPRYKVTKRGQDVALRCDPISGHVSLYWYRQALGQGPEFLTYFNYEAQQDKSGLPNDRFSAERPEGSISTLTIQRTEQRDSAMYRCASSLTGSGNTIYFGEGSWLTVV.

This chain connects TRBV9 to TRBJ2-2; a possible D gene is TRBD1 (7 bases). Germline assignment: CDR1 SGDLS and CDR2 YYNGEE. V shed 6 bases and J shed 5 bases, with 14 bases lying between them. The CDR3 contains 14 residues. The CDR3 nucleotides are TGTGCCAGCACGGAGGGGGCGCGGACCGGGGAGCTGTTTTTT. Its protein product is CASTEGARTGELFF.

This clone was observed a handful of times. This chain connects TRBV30 to TRBJ1-6; 7 bases are shared with TRBD1. Trimming took 4 bases from V and 0 from J; bases not matched to a gene: 3. Germline V gene sequence: CDR1 GTSNPN, CDR2 SVGIG (reference sequence). The CDR3 has 15 residues. The CDR3 nucleotides are TGTGCCTGGAAAAAGGGGGCCTCCTATAATTCACCCCTCCACTTT. It translates to CAWKKGASYNSPLHF.

This chain links TRBV29-1 with TRBJ2-7; 9 bases agree with TRBD1. V shed 6 bases and J 3 bases; nucleotides not matched to a gene: 6. CDR1 and CDR2 from the germline V gene are SQVTM and ANQGSEA. There are 13 residues in the CDR3. CDR3 protein: CSVRQGGNYEQYF. In nucleotides, the CDR3 is TGCAGCGTGCGACAGGGGGGGAACTACGAGCAGTACTTC.

The J gene is TRBJ2-7, the V gene TRBV7-5; whether TRBD1, the table's D call, matches the DNA was not checked. TRBV7-5 corresponds to a pseudogene. CDR3 length equals 15 residues. The CDR3 DNA sequence: TGTGCCAGAAGCTCCCCCAGGGACATCAACTACGAGCAGTACTTC. This codes for CARSSPRDINYEQYF.

V and J are TRBV7-9 and TRBJ1-4, with 9 bases lining up with TRBD1. The CDR3 has 16 residues. J lost 4 bases, V lost 1 base, and 4 bases had no gene match. CDR1 is SEHNR, CDR2 FQNEAQ, per germline (reference sequence). CDR3 DNA: TGTGCCAGCAGCTTAGTTAGGACAGGGGTTAATGAAAAACTGTTTTTT. Protein sequence: CASSLVRTGVNEKLFF.

This clone was picked up a small number of times. The V call is TRBV7-6, the J call TRBJ2-2, with 10 bases lining up with TRBD1. V shed 8 bases and J 0 bases; nucleotides not matched to a gene: 0. Germline values: CDR1 SGHVS, CDR2 FNYEAQ. The CDR3 covers 14 residues. The CDR3: CASGQGANTGELFF. CDR3 coding DNA: TGTGCCAGCGGACAGGGGGCGAACACCGGGGAGCTGTTTTTT.

The genes are TRBV19 and TRBJ2-7; 9 bases match TRBD1. The CDR3 has 14 amino acids. The ends lost 4 bases at V and 3 bases at J; junction bases unmatched: 4. Germline V gene lookup returns CDR1 LNHDA and CDR2 SQIVND (reference sequence). The CDR3 is CASSRGQGIYEQYF. The CDR3 nucleotides are TGTGCCAGTAGTAGGGGACAGGGTATCTACGAGCAGTACTTC.

The chain is built from TRBV4-1 and TRBJ1-2; weak D call: TRBD1 (6 bases). CDR1 and CDR2 from the germline V gene are MGHRA and YSYEKL. The CDR3 has 14 residues. Deletions cut 8 bases from V and 4 bases from J, with 17 bases between. CDR3 coding DNA: TGCGCCAGCCGGACCGGGGCAGGGGCCTATGGCTACACCTTC. This encodes CASRTGAGAYGYTF.

This clone occurred a few times. The chain has TRBV9 and TRBJ1-4; perhaps TRBD1 as D (6 bases). Per the germline V gene, CDR1 is SGDLS and CDR2 is YYNGEE. Trimming removed 2 bases from V and 7 bases from J, with 12 bases in between. The CDR3 consists of 14 residues. The CDR3 reads CASSVSGGGEKLFF. The CDR3 DNA sequence: TGTGCCAGCAGCGTGTCGGGGGGCGGTGAAAAACTGTTTTTT.

This rearrangement joins TRBV28 to TRBJ2-1, with TRBD1 identical over 9 bases. CDR3 length: 15 amino acids. The germline V gene has CDR1 MDHEN and CDR2 SYDVKM. V lost 5 bases, J lost 1 base, and 3 bases stayed unmatched. This CDR3 is CASSPGTGSYNEQFF. In DNA, the CDR3 is TGTGCCAGCAGTCCAGGGACAGGGTCCTACAATGAGCAGTTCTTC.

V and J are TRBV19 and TRBJ2-2, with D perhaps TRBD2 (5 bases). From germline, CDR1 is LNHDA and CDR2 SQIVND (reference sequence). The CDR3 length is 16 residues. V shed 1 base and J shed 5 bases, with 14 bases lying between them. The CDR3 coding sequence is TGTGCCAGTAGTATAGCGGGCTATAGGAGGACCGGGGAGCTGTTTTTT. Translated: CASSIAGYRRTGELFF.

The rearrangement uses TRBV14 and TRBJ2-1, with 7 nucleotides matching TRBD2. Germline assignment: CDR1 SGHDN and CDR2 FVKESK. The CDR3 sequence is 18 residues long. The trim removed 1 base at V and 5 bases at J, leaving 14 bases unmatched. CDR3 sequence reads: CASSQARSGTETDNEQFF. In DNA form, the CDR3 reads TGTGCCAGCAGCCAAGCTCGGAGCGGGACCGAGACCGACAATGAGCAGTTCTTC. Looking up the rest from reference TRBV14 and TRBJ2-1 gives the full variable domain: EAGVTQFPSHSVIEKGQTVTLRCDPISGHDNLYWYRRVMGKEIKFLLHFVKESKQDESGMPNNRFLAERTGGTYSTLKVQPAELEDSGVYFCASSQARSGTETDNEQFFGPGTRLTVL.

The chain links TRBV18 to TRBJ1-3; D gene unclear. Trimming removed 2 bases from V and 1 base from J, with 15 bases in between. The CDR3 consists of 17 residues. CDR1 and CDR2 (germline): KGHSH, LQKENI. This CDR3 is CASSPSSNWRSGNTIYF. The CDR3 region has the DNA TGTGCCAGCTCACCATCTTCCAATTGGCGGTCTGGAAACACCATATATTTT.

The DNA for the CDR3 is TGTGCTAGTGGTTTATTCCCGGCAGGACAAAGAGAATTCACAGATACGCAGTATTTT. It translates to CASGLFPAGQREFTDTQYF. V gene TRBV12-5 combines with J gene TRBJ2-3, with D possibly being TRBD1 (5 bases). Germline CDR1 is LGHNT and CDR2 is FRNRAP. The ends were cut back, 3 bases at V and 2 bases at J, with 24 bases in the middle. The CDR3 length is 19 residues.